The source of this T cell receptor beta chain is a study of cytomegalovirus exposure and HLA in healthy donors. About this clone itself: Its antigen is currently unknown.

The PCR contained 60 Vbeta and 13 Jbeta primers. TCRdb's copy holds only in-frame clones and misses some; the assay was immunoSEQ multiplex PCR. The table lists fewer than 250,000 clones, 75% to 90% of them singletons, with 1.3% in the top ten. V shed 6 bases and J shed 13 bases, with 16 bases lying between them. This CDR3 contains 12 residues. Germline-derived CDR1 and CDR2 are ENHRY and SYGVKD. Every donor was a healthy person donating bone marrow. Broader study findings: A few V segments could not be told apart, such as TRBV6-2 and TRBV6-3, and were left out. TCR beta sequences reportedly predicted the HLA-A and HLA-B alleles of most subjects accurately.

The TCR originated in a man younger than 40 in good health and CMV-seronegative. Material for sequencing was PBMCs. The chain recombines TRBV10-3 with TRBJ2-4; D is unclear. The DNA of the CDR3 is TGTGCCATCAGGCCCCCCGGTGGTAGCCAGTACTTC. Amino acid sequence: CAIRPPGGSQYF.